This entry features one T cell receptor (beta chain) sequence. What antigen it recognizes has not been identified. The record has no base qualities; no much larger clone is one base away. This sample was included in a study of shared clonotypes between healthy human individuals (dated by TCRdb to about 2020). Describing the broader study: The cohort comprised a couple of women and a few men aged 18 to 49 years. For each donor, CD4 naive and CD4 memory were each run on three plates, CD8 naive on two plates, and CD8 memory on one plate. The study deeply sequenced blood TCR repertoires of several healthy adults to estimate repertoire size and the extent of clonotype sharing between individuals. Libraries were prepared and TCR repertoires were sequenced by different laboratories using diverse techniques, in order to increase sequencing depth and limit assay-specific biases. Leukapheresis yielded between about 0.9 and 9 billion PBMCs per donor.

Using the deep immunoSEQ assay, multiplex PCR amplified TCR CDR3 regions from genomic DNA. Extracted genomic DNA from each cell subset was spread evenly across all wells of several immunoSEQ 96-well plates, with each plate serving as a replicate. For sorted subsets, each replicate PCR was loaded with roughly 190 ng genomic DNA, equivalent to 32,000 or so T cell genomes. Purified libraries were measured with a Qubit 3.0 fluorometer, size-checked on a Bioanalyzer 2100, and measured again with the KAPA Library Quantification kit. A separate single-read 150-cycle Illumina NextSeq 550 flow cell was used to sequence each immunoSEQ 96-well plate. The source study handled its data this way. Because only junctional sequences without quality scores were contained in the immunoSEQ output, filtering matching that applied to full-length reads could not be performed. To assign V/J genes and CDR3, sequences were annotated using PyIR, a Python wrapper for IgBLAST v1.9, with IMGT germline references. Reads with weak V/J assignments (E-value above 1e-6), missing CDR3, stop codons, out-of-frame junctions, or ambiguous translated residues were removed. V3J clonotypes were defined as sequences sharing the same inferred V gene, J gene, and CDR3 amino acid sequence. Percentage overlap between repertoires was computed as shared unique clonotypes divided by the size of the smaller repertoire. RTK rarefaction, the Chao1 estimator, and Recon v2.1 estimates of unobserved clonotypes were used to assess repertoire richness. Generation probabilities for all TCRbeta clonotypes obtained by the gDNA method from a few donors were computed using OLGA. TCRdb limited this immuneACCESS table to in-frame rearrangements with V and J called. A share of clones is missing; checked studies link under half to unresolved V genes, and the rest is unexplained. The DNA was the basis for D and trimming; V, J and clone size are from that table. The sample table shows roughly 2.6 million clones, and approximately 94% are seen once. About 0.13% of the sample is in the top ten clones.

General study outcomes and caveats: Compared with non-shared clonotypes, clonotypes shared by all four sorted-subset donors had higher generation probabilities. When a handful of donors were compared, the shared fraction of clonotypes was about 5% for naive CD4, more than 3% for naive CD8, 2% to 2.5% for memory CD4, and 0.35% to 0.4% for memory CD8. Larger estimated clonotype richness was generally found for naive subsets than for memory subsets. Rarefaction of sorted-subset datasets indicated incomplete sequencing despite the large sequencing depth. The small number of donors limited the genetic and exposure-history diversity represented. Sampling was limited to blood, and TCR repertoires in tissue likely differ from TCR repertoires in blood. Pairwise subsampling led to the expectation that sequencing depth would affect the degree of clonotype sharing among donors.

Healthy HIV-negative adults with no recently reported acute infections or vaccinations were included as donors. Only Caucasian adults living in Nashville, Tennessee, USA were represented among the donors. CD4+ T cells were enriched by magnetic negative selection; naive cells were then positively selected on CD45RA, and the negative fraction formed the memory subset. Blood was collected by leukapheresis, and PBMCs were isolated by Ficoll-Histopaque density gradient centrifugation and then cryopreserved in liquid nitrogen vapor phase. Analytical flow cytometry was used to check the purity and quantity of every magnetically sorted T cell population. Each sorted fraction had its genomic DNA isolated and then quantified by UV absorbance on a Nanodrop 2000c. The junction shows trimming of 3 bases on V and 0 bases on J, plus 8 bases between the germline ends. The CDR1 and CDR2 encoded by the germline V gene (reference sequence) are MNHEY and SMNVEV. The CDR3 runs 14 amino acids, cysteine and phenylalanine included. Only the CDR3 region is kept as DNA, spanning 42 bases read in frame from base 1.

Sequencing was carried out using naive CD4+ T cells sorted from blood. The sample's cell subset or site label, decoded: CD45RA+ positively selected. Here the chain combines TRBV27 and TRBJ2-5; a weak D assignment points to TRBD2 (5 bases agree). The TCR originated in a man in his late teens or twenties in good health. The CDR3 loop reads CASSLSGDQETQYF. The sequence in DNA is TGTGCCAGCAGTTTGTCCGGGGACCAAGAGACCCAGTACTTC.